This T cell receptor beta chain was profiled in a study of T cells after yellow fever vaccination (dated by TCRdb to between 2018 and 2021). Regarding the complete study: Libraries from fractions with low cell numbers were prepared with the SMART-Seq v4 Ultra Low Input RNA kit. To track T-cell clones before and after primary and booster YFV17D yellow fever vaccination, bulk TCR alpha and beta repertoires were sequenced longitudinally. Two healthy male donors, one aged 18 to 29 and one aged 30 to 40 years, made up the cohort. Bulk PBMC replicates and cell subsets were isolated from blood drawn at multiple timepoints before and after both primary and secondary immunization.

Study-level results and caveats: Because abundant contaminating clonotypes from the bulk population could be contained in FACS-sorted repertoires, computational filtering was required. The study included only a couple of donors, which limits how far the findings can be generalized. After the booster, most of the clones that had expanded following primary vaccination were detected again (96% of CD4 and 80% to 90% of CD8), which suggests that memory was broadly maintained. Compared with the primary T-cell response, the secondary T-cell response was weaker but faster, peaking on day 5 rather than day 15. A small fraction of clonotypes appeared in both the CD4 and CD8 compartments, likely as a result of convergent recombination.

This sample's treatment or condition label indicates: live attenuated yellow fever vaccine strain. A standard Ficoll-Paque protocol was used to isolate PBMCs from peripheral blood. Dynabeads CD4 and CD8 positive selection kits were used to isolate CD4 and CD8 T-cell fractions. RNA was extracted with TriZol from bulk PBMCs, CD4 and CD8 fractions, and dextramer-positive and dextramer-negative fractions. Of note for this clonotype: Its recognized antigen is unknown. Base qualities were left out, and no much larger clone turns up one base away.

Synthesis of TCR cDNA relied on 5'RACE template switching, a step that introduced a universal primer site along with unique molecular identifiers. Priming of cDNA synthesis was performed from both the TCR alpha and TCR beta constant segments. Two PCR steps were used to amplify libraries, with sample barcodes and sequencing adapters being added in the second step. Sequencing of libraries was done on Illumina HiSeq 2500 (2x100 bp) or NovaSeq (2x150 bp). As for the authors' bioinformatics: MIGEC was used to demultiplex reads and collapse the reads into UMI consensus sequences, and MiXCR was used for V(D)J alignment. Vaccine-responding clonotypes were identified with edgeR using replicate PBMC samples, with FDR below 0.01 and a log2 fold change above 5 up to day 15 being required. Each bulk clonotype received a CD4 or CD8 identity based on whether the sequenced CD4 or CD8 repertoire contained that clonotype at higher abundance. TCRdb cleaned the public reads at Q25 with fastp, built clones with MiXCR and kept in-frame beta chains. Rows merge per CDR3 protein into single entries with the most common DNA and genes. The V and J calls were determined by TCRdb, not by the authors. This sample has about 260,000 distinct CDR3 sequences in its table, and 10% to 15% of those were observed once. About 0.51% of the sample lies in the top ten.

The sample consisted of CD4+ T cells sorted from PBMCs, taken 45 days after the yellow fever booster vaccination. The sequence came from a man younger than 45 who received the YFV17D yellow fever vaccine.

CDR3 loop: CASSLLAVQNTGELFF. The DNA is as follows: TGTGCCAGCAGTTTGTTGGCGGTCCAGAACACCGGGGAGCTGTTTTTT. The chain couples TRBV27 to TRBJ2-2; the D gene cannot be resolved reliably. At the junction V is shortened by 3 bases and J by 1 base, with 12 bases in between. From its cysteine to its phenylalanine, the CDR3 spans 16 amino acids. Kept here is only the CDR3 DNA, which spans 48 bases and is read in frame from base 1. CDR1 and CDR2 are read off the germline V gene (reference sequence) as MNHEY and SMNVEV.